These 28 T cell receptor beta chains came from one sample sequenced in a study of blood T cell repertoires in COVID-19. TCRdb keeps only in-frame clones here, not all; method: immunoSEQ multiplex PCR. This table holds over 75,000 clones, roughly 80% found once. The sample taken for sequencing was peripheral blood. These receptors all come from a human donor in a cohort sampled during active COVID-19.

This chain connects TRBV24-1 to TRBJ2-2, with D possibly matching TRBD1 (5 bases). CDR3 length: 16 amino acids. Deletions cut 4 bases from V and 0 bases from J, with 11 bases between. The germline V gene encodes CDR1 KGHDR and CDR2 SFDVKD. DNA for the CDR3: TGTGCCACCAGTGACTCGACAGCCGCGAACACCGGGGAGCTGTTTTTT. Translating gives CATSDSTAANTGELFF.

The sample holds a few counts of this clone. The rearrangement joins TRBV6-1 to TRBJ2-5, with 12 bases fitting TRBD2. The CDR3 has 16 residues. With V trimmed by 0 bases and J by 5 bases, 4 bases remained unmatched. Germline CDR1 reads MNHNS; CDR2 reads SASEGT. The CDR3 protein is CASSEALAGGPETQYF. CDR3 coding DNA: TGTGCCAGCAGTGAAGCCCTAGCGGGAGGGCCTGAGACCCAGTACTTC.

This chain connects TRBV5-1 to TRBJ1-1; 8 bases fit TRBD1. The germline gives CDR1 SGHRS, CDR2 YFSETQ. The V segment lost 3 bases and the J segment 3 bases; nucleotides outside the gene matches: 7. The CDR3 length is 15 residues. The CDR3 region has the DNA TGCGCCAGCAGCTCAGGACAGGGCTCGTACACTGAAGCTTTCTTT. It specifies CASSSGQGSYTEAFF.

The rearrangement joins TRBV6-5 to TRBJ2-3, with D perhaps TRBD2 (5 bases). Germline V gives CDR1 MNHEY, CDR2 SVGAGI. The V and J ends lost 3 bases and 1 base respectively, with 14 bases between them. The CDR3 covers 16 residues. The CDR3: CASSYSGMTGTDTQYF. CDR3 sequence (DNA): TGTGCCAGCAGTTATTCGGGAATGACCGGCACAGATACGCAGTATTTT.

Only one count was recorded for this clone. The chain uses TRBV24-1 and TRBJ2-3; D is possibly TRBD2 (5 bases). Germline CDR1 reads KGHDR; CDR2 reads SFDVKD. The V gene lost 0 bases and the J gene lost 1 base, with 7 bases spanning the gap. This CDR3 has 15 residues. This CDR3 reads CATSDLGRGTDTQYF. CDR3 DNA: TGTGCCACCAGTGATTTGGGGCGGGGCACAGATACGCAGTATTTT.

The chain uses TRBV4-1 and TRBJ1-5; TRBD1 aligns across 7 bases. V shed 1 base and J 4 bases; nucleotides not matched to a gene: 10. The CDR3 sequence is 17 residues long. Germline lookup yields CDR1 MGHRA and CDR2 YSYEKL. The CDR3 DNA sequence: TGCGCCAGCAGCCAAGGCCCCCGGGACAGAAGGAATCAGCCCCAGCATTTT. This encodes CASSQGPRDRRNQPQHF.

V usage is TRBV20-1 and J usage is TRBJ1-2, with TRBD1 identical over 9 bases. V shed 3 bases, J shed 4 bases, and the junction held 6 bases outside the gene matches. The CDR3 consists of 14 residues. Germline V lookup: CDR1 DFQATT, CDR2 SNEGSKA (reference sequence). CDR3 protein: CSASGDRDLYGYTF. CDR3 coding DNA: TGCAGTGCTAGTGGGGACAGGGACCTCTATGGCTACACCTTC.

This sequence joins TRBV7-9 and TRBJ2-1; TRBD2 agrees at 8 bases. CDR3 length: 14 residues. Germline CDR1 reads SEHNR; CDR2 reads FQNEAQ (reference sequence). The V segment lost 5 bases and the J segment 10 bases; nucleotides outside the gene matches: 10. DNA for the CDR3: TGTGCCAGCAGCGCCGGGACTAGAAGCCCGGAGCAGTTCTTC. Translated, it gives CASSAGTRSPEQFF.

The chain couples TRBV27 to TRBJ2-1; D not resolved. This CDR3 is 15 amino acids long. The germline V gene has CDR1 MNHEY and CDR2 SMNVEV (reference sequence). V was pared by 5 bases and J by 4 bases, with 15 bases between. CDR3 sequence reads: CASSPPFTVYNEQFF. As DNA, the CDR3 is TGTGCCAGCAGTCCCCCGTTTACGGTTTACAATGAGCAGTTCTTC.

The genes are TRBV5-1 and TRBJ2-1; 14 bases match TRBD2. J lost 0 bases, V lost 2 bases, and 4 bases had no gene match. CDR1 SGHRS and CDR2 YFSETQ come from the germline V gene. The CDR3 loop spans 18 amino acids. CDR3 loop: CASSLRLAGGSSYNEQFF. For the CDR3, the DNA is TGCGCCAGCAGCTTAAGACTAGCGGGGGGGAGCTCCTACAATGAGCAGTTCTTC.

The J gene is TRBJ1-5, the V gene TRBV12-3 or TRBV12-4, with a possible D match to TRBD1 (5 bases). The CDR3 length is 13 residues. V was trimmed by 3 bases and J by 5 bases, leaving 8 bases between them. DNA for the CDR3: TGTGCCAGCAGTTTGGAGACAGATCAGCCCCAGCATTTT. It codes for CASSLETDQPQHF.

The V gene is TRBV5-4, the J gene TRBJ2-3, with 10 positions matching TRBD2. J gave up 2 bases and V 4 bases, and 16 bases lay outside the gene matches. This CDR3 spans 19 amino acids. Per germline, CDR1 SGHNT and CDR2 YYREEE (reference sequence). For the CDR3, the DNA is TGTGCCAGCAGCATCTCCGGATGGATAGCGGGAGGCGACACAGATACGCAGTATTTT. It encodes CASSISGWIAGGDTDTQYF. Together with reference TRBV5-4 and TRBJ2-3, the CDR3 gives the full variable domain: ETGVTQSPTHLIKTRGQQVTLRCSSQSGHNTVSWYQQALGQGPQFIFQYYREEENGRGNFPPRFSGLQFPNYSSELNVNALELDDSALYLCASSISGWIAGGDTDTQYFGPGTRLTVL.

This clone was counted once. The chain recombines TRBV5-4 with TRBJ2-3, with TRBD2 matching 7 bases. Germline CDR1 is SGHNT and CDR2 is YYREEE (reference sequence). There are 15 residues in the CDR3. Losses at the gene ends were 4 bases for V and 0 bases for J; bases not matched to a gene: 5. DNA of the CDR3: TGTGCCAGCAGCCCCGGGACTACAAGCACAGATACGCAGTATTTT. The encoded protein is CASSPGTTSTDTQYF.

This clone showed up just once. The chain employs TRBV5-1 and TRBJ2-2; TRBD2 aligns across 9 bases. The CDR3 loop spans 16 amino acids. Germline lookup yields CDR1 SGHRS and CDR2 YFSETQ. J lost 0 bases, V lost 4 bases, and 4 bases had no gene match. For the CDR3, the DNA is TGCGCCAGCAGCAAAGCGGGAGGATCGAACACCGGGGAGCTGTTTTTT. Amino acids: CASSKAGGSNTGELFF.

The rearrangement links TRBV11-3 to TRBJ2-3; D is ambiguous. CDR1 and CDR2 (germline): SGHNT, YENEEA. The V gene lost 4 bases and the J gene lost 6 bases, with 11 bases spanning the gap. The CDR3 contains 13 residues. CDR3 loop: CASSSHAGDTQYF. The CDR3 DNA reads TGTGCCAGCAGCTCCCATGCCGGGGATACGCAGTATTTT.

This clone showed up just a few times. The J gene is TRBJ1-3, the V gene TRBV19; D not certain. The V end was cut by 5 bases, the J end by 0 bases, with 8 bases between. The CDR3 totals 14 residues. Germline V gene sequence: CDR1 LNHDA, CDR2 SQIVND (reference sequence). The CDR3 bases are TGTGCCAGTAGTCCCCCGGGCTCTGGAAACACCATATATTTT. The encoded protein is CASSPPGSGNTIYF.

This clone was observed a handful of times. The rearrangement uses TRBV2 and TRBJ2-1; D is unclear. The V gene's germline CDR1 is SNHLY and CDR2 FYNNEI. The CDR3 contains 14 residues. Between the trimmed V and J ends, which lost 5 bases and 0 bases, there was a span of 8 bases. The CDR3 region is CASSFASSYNEQFF. CDR3 nucleotides: TGTGCCAGCAGTTTTGCCAGCTCCTACAATGAGCAGTTCTTC.

This rearrangement joins TRBV18 to TRBJ1-2, with TRBD1 matching over 7 bases. Germline assignment: CDR1 KGHSH and CDR2 LQKENI. CDR3 length: 12 amino acids. The V and J ends lost 4 bases and 6 bases, in that order; junction bases with no gene match: 2. For the CDR3, the DNA is TGTGCCAGCTCACTTGACAGGGATGGCTACACCTTC. It is translated as CASSLDRDGYTF.

The chain employs TRBV18 and TRBJ1-5; TRBD1 agrees at 9 bases. Germline V CDR1 and CDR2: KGHSH, LQKENI. V was clipped by 6 bases and J by 5 bases; unmatched bases: 8. CDR3 length equals 15 residues. CDR3 coding DNA: TGTGCCAGCTCGCCAAGGACAGGGGACGATCAGCCCCAGCATTTT. It specifies CASSPRTGDDQPQHF.

This rearrangement joins TRBV7-9 to TRBJ1-2; no reliable D call. The CDR3 totals 14 residues. Germline CDR1 SEHNR, CDR2 FQNEAQ (reference sequence). Trimming took off 2 bases at V and 5 bases at J, with 12 bases between the two ends. CDR3 amino acids: CASSLRTEEYGYTF. CDR3 DNA: TGTGCCAGCAGCTTACGCACAGAAGAATATGGCTACACCTTC.

The chain recombines TRBV6-2 or TRBV6-3 with TRBJ2-7; weak D call: TRBD2 (5 bases). Per germline, CDR1 MNHEY and CDR2 SVGEGT. V was shortened by 6 bases and J by 0 bases, with 12 bases between the two germline ends. This CDR3 region has 14 residues. The CDR3 DNA follows: TGTGCCAGCAGCTTCGGACTGAACTCCTACGAGCAGTACTTC. Translation: CASSFGLNSYEQYF.

The chain combines TRBV7-3 with TRBJ2-3; TRBD2 aligns across 8 bases. Germline values: CDR1 SGHTA, CDR2 FQGTGA. The CDR3 has 16 residues. The J segment lost 1 base and the V segment lost 1 base, leaving 4 bases of the junction unmatched. CDR3 nucleotide sequence: TGTGCCAGCAGCTTAAATACAGCGGGGGGCACAGATACGCAGTATTTT. This codes for CASSLNTAGGTDTQYF.

This clone has only one observation. This chain joins TRBV7-9 and TRBJ2-3; D possibly corresponds to TRBD2 (7 bases). The germline V gene has CDR1 SEHNR and CDR2 FQNEAQ (reference sequence). The V end was cut by 1 base, the J end by 4 bases, with 15 bases between. The CDR3 runs 16 residues. In DNA form, the CDR3 reads TGTGCCAGCAGCTTAGGTGTTGGGGGGGCTTCAGATACGCAGTATTTT. Its protein is CASSLGVGGASDTQYF.

The rearrangement links TRBV28 to TRBJ1-6, with D uncertain. The CDR3 sequence is 13 residues long. V shed 6 bases and J shed 9 bases, with 12 bases lying between them. Germline CDR1 is MDHEN and CDR2 is SYDVKM. CDR3 nucleotides: TGTGCCAGCAGCCTTCCCTATGGTTCACCCCTCCACTTT. Translated: CASSLPYGSPLHF.

V is TRBV19 and J is TRBJ1-2; 7 positions agree with TRBD1. V was pared by 7 bases and J by 9 bases, with 8 bases of the junction left unmatched. The CDR3 contains 12 residues. Germline assignment: CDR1 LNHDA and CDR2 SQIVND (reference sequence). The CDR3 DNA follows: TGTGCCAGTACTTATCGGGACAGTAGCTACACCTTC. It specifies CASTYRDSSYTF.

The chain links TRBV6-1 to TRBJ1-6; D is unresolved. Per the germline V gene, CDR1 is MNHNS and CDR2 is SASEGT. The V gene lost 3 bases and the J gene lost 7 bases, with 4 bases spanning the gap. This CDR3 is 12 amino acids long. The CDR3 DNA sequence: TGTGCCAGCAGTGATGAGAATTCACCCCTCCACTTT. This codes for CASSDENSPLHF.

This chain joins TRBV5-4 and TRBJ2-2, with TRBD2 matching over 9 bases. The germline gives CDR1 SGHNT, CDR2 YYREEE (reference sequence). The CDR3 contains 15 residues. J lost 1 base, V lost 4 bases, and 2 bases had no gene match. CDR3 coding DNA: TGTGCCAGCAGCACACTAGCGGGGAACACCGGGGAGCTGTTTTTT. Its protein is CASSTLAGNTGELFF.

This chain joins TRBV9 and TRBJ2-7; 7 nucleotides agree with TRBD2. The V gene's germline CDR1 is SGDLS and CDR2 YYNGEE. The ends lost 4 bases at V and 0 bases at J; junction bases unmatched: 10. This CDR3 comprises 16 residues. CDR3: CASSPDGRGLSYEQYF. The CDR3 DNA reads TGTGCCAGCAGCCCCGATGGGAGGGGACTCTCCTACGAGCAGTACTTC.